A selection of T cell receptor beta chains follows, all from one sample in a study of T cell repertoires in cytomegalovirus infection. One entry per CDR3 protein, called by TCRdb with MiXCR from the reads. This table has approximately 340,000 distinct CDR3 sequences, 29% appearing once. The antigens these receptors bind are not known. Sample: cultured PBMCs, taken from culture after CMV antigen stimulation. These receptors originate from a human donor in good health (CMV status not recorded). Some clones in this sample may be carry-over from other donors' samples. Both conserved end residues are part of each CDR3. Each record gives: D gene, V gene, J gene, CDR3 protein. D genes are given only for firm matches.

d_call: .; v_call: TRBV20-1; j_call: TRBJ2-7; cdr3_aa: CSAGHREPEYEQYF
d_call: .; v_call: TRBV9; j_call: TRBJ1-1; cdr3_aa: CASSVGGIRTEAFF
d_call: TRBD2; v_call: TRBV27; j_call: TRBJ2-5; cdr3_aa: CASRPGTSGRALETQYF
d_call: .; v_call: TRBV6-6; j_call: TRBJ2-5; cdr3_aa: CASTPVGDRETQYF
d_call: .; v_call: TRBV7-8; j_call: TRBJ1-1; cdr3_aa: CASSLTGRDTEAFF
d_call: .; v_call: TRBV20-1; j_call: TRBJ1-1; cdr3_aa: CSARGAFF
d_call: .; v_call: TRBV27; j_call: TRBJ1-1; cdr3_aa: CASSLLERGTEAFF
d_call: .; v_call: TRBV29-1; j_call: TRBJ2-1; cdr3_aa: CSAPGSNEQFF
d_call: TRBD1; v_call: TRBV2; j_call: TRBJ1-5; cdr3_aa: CASSNQQGGNQPQHF
d_call: .; v_call: TRBV2; j_call: TRBJ1-2; cdr3_aa: CASSERGLNGYTF
d_call: .; v_call: TRBV6-1; j_call: TRBJ1-1; cdr3_aa: CASNTGPRNTEAFF
d_call: .; v_call: TRBV6-6; j_call: TRBJ1-6; cdr3_aa: CASSFMDGNSPLHF
d_call: .; v_call: TRBV7-3; j_call: TRBJ1-1; cdr3_aa: CASSRQVNTEAFF
d_call: .; v_call: TRBV29-1; j_call: TRBJ1-4; cdr3_aa: CSFSDRGEKLFF